Listed here are 27 T cell receptor beta chains from one sample, sequenced in a study of T cell repertoires in cytomegalovirus infection. TCRdb fed the reads into MiXCR, producing one record per CDR3 protein. The sample has 200,000 to 300,000 distinct CDR3 sequences, around 9% seen once. The sequenced sample was PBMCs. These receptors originate from a human donor in good health (CMV status not recorded). Some clones in this sample may be carry-over from other donors' samples.

This clonotype was observed at least ten times. The chain combines TRBV6-1 with TRBJ1-5; TRBD1 aligns across 7 bases. The V segment lost 11 bases and the J segment 0 bases; nucleotides outside the gene matches: 13. Per germline, CDR1 MNHNS and CDR2 SASEGT. This CDR3 region has 16 residues. The CDR3 spells CACGDREFYSNQPQHF. The CDR3 nucleotides are TGTGCCTGCGGAGACAGGGAATTTTATAGCAATCAGCCCCAGCATTTT.

This clonotype was recorded once. The chain combines TRBV12-3 or TRBV12-4 with TRBJ2-7; D may correspond to TRBD1 or TRBD2 (5 bases each). The CDR3 spans 14 residues. Trimming stripped 4 bases from V and 6 bases from J, with 16 bases between. The CDR3 sequence: CASSSGEWDPEQYF. CDR3 sequence (DNA): TGTGCCAGCAGTTCAGGCGAATGGGACCCCGAGCAGTACTTC.

This clonotype was seen at least ten times. The chain combines TRBV19 with TRBJ1-3; TRBD1 is a possible D gene (6 bases). CDR1 LNHDA and CDR2 SQIVND come from the germline V gene (reference sequence). The V and J ends lost 6 bases and 8 bases respectively, with 17 bases between them. CDR3 length equals 14 residues. CDR3 nucleotides: TGTGCCAGTAGCAATGCAGGGGCCGCGTACACCATATATTTT. Residues: CASSNAGAAYTIYF.

This clonotype appeared a few times. The chain joins TRBV14 to TRBJ1-2, with a possible D match to TRBD1 (6 bases). Trimming left V 0 bases short and J 4 bases short, with 15 bases between. The CDR3 is 16 amino acids. CDR1 SGHDN and CDR2 FVKESK come from the germline V gene. The CDR3 region is CASSQDLIQGGYGYTF. The DNA for the CDR3 is TGTGCCAGCAGCCAAGATCTTATACAGGGCGGCTATGGCTACACCTTC.

This clonotype has a count of ten or more. This chain links TRBV7-2 with TRBJ1-2, with 8 nucleotides matching TRBD1. The ends lost 3 bases at V and 6 bases at J; junction bases unmatched: 6. The germline V gene has CDR1 SGHTA and CDR2 FQGNSA. This CDR3 has 14 residues. The CDR3 coding sequence is TGTGCCAGCAGCTTGGGGACAGGAGCGAATGGCTACACCTTC. Encoded protein: CASSLGTGANGYTF.

This clonotype was counted many times. V and J are TRBV28 and TRBJ1-5; perhaps TRBD1 as D (6 bases). The CDR3 is 15 amino acids. Germline V CDR1 and CDR2: MDHEN, SYDVKM. The V gene lost 6 bases and the J gene lost 0 bases, with 12 bases spanning the gap. DNA for the CDR3: TGTGCCAGCAGCCGTAGACAGGTTAGCAATCAGCCCCAGCATTTT. Its translation is CASSRRQVSNQPQHF.

The gene calls are TRBV20-1 and TRBJ2-5; 9 bases are shared with TRBD2. V gave up 4 bases and J gave up 3 bases; unmatched junction bases: 9. The CDR3 spans 15 residues. Germline V lookup: CDR1 DFQATT, CDR2 SNEGSKA (reference sequence). Written as DNA, the CDR3 is TGCAGTGCTATTCACCCGACTAGCGGCAAAGAGACCCAGTACTTC. Protein product: CSAIHPTSGKETQYF.

The CDR3, as DNA: TGTGCCTGGACCAGGGAGAACACTGAAGCTTTCTTT. Translating gives CAWTRENTEAFF. The J gene is TRBJ1-1, the V gene TRBV30; possibly TRBD1 for D (5 bases). The V gene's germline CDR1 is GTSNPN and CDR2 SVGIG (reference sequence). Deletions cut 4 bases from V and 1 base from J, with 7 bases between. The CDR3 sequence is 12 residues long.

The chain recombines TRBV3-1 with TRBJ2-1; D uncertain. Trimming shortened V by 1 base and J by 7 bases, and 14 bases separated the two germline ends. Germline values: CDR1 LGHDT, CDR2 YNNKEL (reference sequence). The CDR3 sequence is 15 residues long. In DNA, the CDR3 is TGTGCCAGCAGCCAAGGACGAGGCTCACGTAATGAGCAGTTCTTC. Protein: CASSQGRGSRNEQFF.

This clonotype was detected many times. V and J are TRBV7-2 and TRBJ2-5, with D possibly matching TRBD1 (5 bases). The CDR3 spans 14 residues. CDR1 and CDR2 (germline): SGHTA, FQGNSA. Between the trimmed V and J ends, which lost 1 base and 4 bases, there was a span of 10 bases. The DNA for the CDR3 is TGTGCCAGCAGCTTAGAAAGGGGTCGAGAGACCCAGTACTTC. Translated, it gives CASSLERGRETQYF.

This clonotype was counted at least ten times. This rearrangement joins TRBV27 to TRBJ2-5, with TRBD2 identical over 8 bases. The CDR3 runs 13 residues. The germline V gene encodes CDR1 MNHEY and CDR2 SMNVEV (reference sequence). V lost 4 bases to trimming and J lost 8 bases; unmatched junction nucleotides: 6. CDR3 DNA sequence: TGTGCCAGCAGTTACCGGGCGGGAGGAACCCAGTACTTC. Translated: CASSYRAGGTQYF.

The table lists this clonotype with a count of one. Being one base from a much bigger clone, this may be a read error. The chain has TRBV6-6 and TRBJ2-3, with D tentatively TRBD2 (6 bases). The germline V gene encodes CDR1 MNHNY and CDR2 SVGAGI (reference sequence). CDR3 length equals 15 residues. Deletions cut 0 bases from V and 4 bases from J, with 11 bases between. The CDR3 region is CASSYSVGRADTQYF. In nucleotides, the CDR3 is TGTGCCAGCAGTTACTCAGTCGGGAGAGCAGATACGCAGTATTTT.

This clonotype was recorded at least ten times. The J gene is TRBJ2-5, the V gene TRBV7-2; 7 bases are shared with TRBD1. Germline V gene lookup returns CDR1 SGHTA and CDR2 FQGNSA. J was trimmed by 5 bases and V by 4 bases; bases with no gene match: 7. The CDR3 spans 14 residues. The CDR3 sequence: CASSSDRASETQYF. The CDR3 DNA follows: TGTGCCAGCAGCTCTGACAGGGCGAGTGAGACCCAGTACTTC.

Many counts were recorded for this clonotype. The V gene is TRBV7-2, the J gene TRBJ1-5; D is possibly TRBD1 (6 bases). Germline values: CDR1 SGHTA, CDR2 FQGNSA. CDR3 length: 15 amino acids. V lost 1 base, J lost 3 bases, and 10 bases lay in between. The DNA of the CDR3 is TGTGCCAGCAGCTTAGTACAGGGTAACAATCAGCCCCAGCATTTT. Translating it yields CASSLVQGNNQPQHF.

The rearrangement links TRBV7-9 to TRBJ1-6, with 11 bases that match TRBD1. J was trimmed by 4 bases and V by 1 base; bases with no gene match: 0. Germline V CDR1 and CDR2: SEHNR, FQNEAQ (reference sequence). The CDR3 length is 16 residues. CDR3 sequence reads: CASSLGDRGYNSPLHF. In DNA, the CDR3 is TGTGCCAGCAGCTTAGGGGACAGGGGGTATAATTCACCCCTCCACTTT.

This clonotype was counted at least ten times. This chain links TRBV7-2 with TRBJ2-3, with 8 bases that match TRBD1. Germline trimming cut 4 bases from V and 4 bases from J; bases unmatched to any gene: 4. Germline lookup yields CDR1 SGHTA and CDR2 FQGNSA. The CDR3 is made up of 14 amino acids. The CDR3, as DNA: TGTGCCAGCAGCTCTCGGACAGGGTCAGATACGCAGTATTTT. Amino acid sequence: CASSSRTGSDTQYF.

This clonotype was found once. The V call is TRBV9, the J call TRBJ2-7; D call uncertain. Per germline, CDR1 SGDLS and CDR2 YYNGEE. The CDR3 has 14 residues. V lost 4 bases and J 0 bases, leaving 11 bases between the germline ends. The CDR3 sequence is CASSSYPSSYEQYF. The DNA for the CDR3 is TGTGCCAGCAGCTCTTACCCCTCCTCCTACGAGCAGTACTTC.

This clonotype was seen repeatedly, ten times or more. The chain links TRBV7-8 to TRBJ1-3, with D possibly being TRBD1 (6 bases). The V and J ends lost 4 bases and 1 base respectively, with 14 bases between them. Germline CDR1 SGHVS, CDR2 FQNEAQ. The CDR3 totals 16 residues. The CDR3: CASSSYRVPSGNTIYF. CDR3 sequence (DNA): TGTGCCAGCAGCTCGTACAGGGTTCCGTCTGGAAACACCATATATTTT.

About this clonotype itself: A much larger clone sits a single nucleotide away, making a read error possible. This CDR3 fails to terminate in the conserved phenylalanine or tryptophan, so it likely reflects a read error. The chain links TRBV15 to TRBJ2-1, with D perhaps given as TRBD1 or TRBD2 (5 bases each). The CDR3 sequence is 13 residues long. CDR1 LNHNV and CDR2 YYDKDF come from the germline V gene (reference sequence). V shed 5 bases and J shed 8 bases, with 13 bases lying between them. The CDR3 bases are TGTGCCACCAGCCAGAGTTGGGACCATGAGCAGTTCTAC. Protein sequence: CATSQSWDHEQFY.

This clonotype was picked up many times. The rearrangement links TRBV7-2 to TRBJ2-2, with D perhaps TRBD1 (5 bases). V lost 8 bases and J 0 bases, leaving 7 bases between the germline ends. The CDR3 has 13 amino acids. Germline loops: CDR1 SGHTA, CDR2 FQGNSA. The CDR3 nucleotides are TGTGCCAGCCAGGGTACGAACACCGGGGAGCTGTTTTTT. Encoded protein: CASQGTNTGELFF. Filled out from reference TRBV7-2 and TRBJ2-2, the complete variable domain reads GAGVSQSPSNKVTEKGKDVELRCDPISGHTALYWYRQSLGQGLEFLIYFQGNSAPDKSGLPSDRFSAERTGGSVSTLTIQRTQQEDSAVYLCASQGTNTGELFFGEGSRLTVL.

This clonotype appeared many times. This chain joins TRBV7-2 and TRBJ2-1; no reliable D call. The CDR3 contains 11 residues. Germline values: CDR1 SGHTA, CDR2 FQGNSA. Trimming cost V 5 bases and J 15 bases, with 14 bases left between them. CDR3: CASSQAHDRFF. In DNA form, the CDR3 reads TGTGCCAGCAGCCAGGCACATGATAGGTTCTTC. Based on the CDR3 plus reference TRBV7-2 and TRBJ2-1, the full variable domain is GAGVSQSPSNKVTEKGKDVELRCDPISGHTALYWYRQSLGQGLEFLIYFQGNSAPDKSGLPSDRFSAERTGGSVSTLTIQRTQQEDSAVYLCASSQAHDRFFGPGTRLTVL.

This clonotype was observed many times. The genes are TRBV7-2 and TRBJ2-1; 12 positions match TRBD2. With V trimmed by 2 bases and J by 4 bases, 9 bases remained unmatched. This CDR3 comprises 18 residues. Germline assignment: CDR1 SGHTA and CDR2 FQGNSA. The chain's CDR3 is CASSLLASGRARYNEQFF. The CDR3 DNA sequence: TGTGCCAGCAGCTTACTGGCTAGCGGGAGGGCCCGATACAATGAGCAGTTCTTC.

This clonotype has more than one count but fewer than ten. Here the CDR3 DNA reads TGTGCCAGCAGCTTGGGGTCCTTTAATGAAAAACTGTTTTTT. This encodes CASSLGSFNEKLFF. The chain combines TRBV7-2 with TRBJ1-4; D unresolved. The V end lost 3 bases, the J end lost 4 bases, and 9 bases lay between the germline ends. This CDR3 contains 14 residues. The V gene's germline CDR1 is SGHTA and CDR2 FQGNSA.

This clonotype was found many times. J is TRBJ1-4 and V is TRBV6-6; D possibly corresponds to TRBD1 (5 bases). The CDR3 is made up of 14 amino acids. In germline, CDR1 is MNHNY, CDR2 SVGAGI (reference sequence). Trimming cost V 0 bases and J 7 bases, with 9 bases left between them. The CDR3 bases are TGTGCCAGCAGTTACTCGAAAGGGGTTGAAAAACTGTTTTTT. Amino acid sequence: CASSYSKGVEKLFF.

This clonotype was counted ten times or more. V gene TRBV7-2 combines with J gene TRBJ1-5; unclear D gene. Trimming left V 3 bases short and J 0 bases short, with 12 bases between. Germline V gives CDR1 SGHTA, CDR2 FQGNSA. The CDR3 consists of 16 residues. Written as DNA, the CDR3 is TGTGCCAGCAGCTTTGGTCAAGGGCGTAGCAATCAGCCCCAGCATTTT. It translates to CASSFGQGRSNQPQHF.

This clonotype was counted at least ten times. This chain joins TRBV28 and TRBJ2-5; the D gene is possibly TRBD2 (6 bases). Trimming cost V 1 base and J 5 bases, with 11 bases left between them. This CDR3 is built from 14 residues. Germline V gives CDR1 MDHEN, CDR2 SYDVKM. The CDR3 is CASSLLEGLETQYF. The CDR3 DNA sequence: TGTGCCAGCAGTTTATTGGAGGGGTTGGAGACCCAGTACTTC.

This clonotype was detected many times. The CDR3 sequence is CASSPRPINSPLHF. The CDR3 DNA is TGTGCCAGCAGCCCCCGCCCTATTAATTCACCCCTCCACTTT. The gene calls are TRBV7-2 and TRBJ1-6; D call uncertain. CDR1 and CDR2 from the germline V gene are SGHTA and FQGNSA. The CDR3 loop spans 14 amino acids. V shed 5 bases and J shed 6 bases, with 11 bases lying between them.